Listed here are 20 T cell receptor beta chains from one sample, sequenced in a study of blood T cell repertoires in COVID-19. Clones were read by immunoSEQ multiplex PCR, and TCRdb kept only the in-frame ones, dropping some. This table holds under 550,000 clones, roughly 89% found once. Sequenced sample: peripheral blood. The receptor set was obtained from a young man with COVID-19, enrolled during active disease.

The chain links TRBV30 to TRBJ1-6; D might be TRBD1 (6 bases). V was shortened by 5 bases and J by 7 bases, with 15 bases between the two germline ends. The CDR3 is made up of 14 amino acids. The germline CDR1 and CDR2 sequences are GTSNPN and SVGIG (reference sequence). CDR3 residues: CAWGRRQENSPLHF. CDR3 coding DNA: TGTGCCTGGGGCCGGCGACAGGAAAATTCACCCCTCCACTTT.

The V gene is TRBV24-1, the J gene TRBJ1-5, with D unresolved. The CDR3 totals 13 residues. The V and J ends lost 6 bases and 0 bases respectively, with 5 bases between them. Germline loops: CDR1 KGHDR, CDR2 SFDVKD. CDR3 sequence reads: CATSQDSNQPQHF. In DNA, the CDR3 is TGTGCCACCAGTCAGGATAGCAATCAGCCCCAGCATTTT.

This clone was recorded once. This chain joins TRBV2 and TRBJ2-3; 7 bases agree with TRBD2. Losses at the gene ends were 8 bases for V and 1 base for J; bases not matched to a gene: 3. This CDR3 has 13 residues. From germline, CDR1 is SNHLY and CDR2 FYNNEI. The CDR3 spells CASHRGGTDTQYF. The CDR3 nucleotides are TGTGCCAGCCATCGGGGGGGCACAGATACGCAGTATTTT.

The rearrangement uses TRBV27 and TRBJ1-1; D not resolved. Per germline, CDR1 MNHEY and CDR2 SMNVEV (reference sequence). The CDR3 length is 13 residues. V lost 0 bases and J lost 4, with 6 bases in between. Here the CDR3 DNA reads TGTGCCAGCAGTTTATCTATCGGCACTGAAGCTTTCTTT. This sequence encodes CASSLSIGTEAFF.

This chain uses TRBV19 with TRBJ2-2; TRBD1 is a possible D gene (5 bases). The CDR3 loop spans 14 amino acids. Deletions cut 5 bases from V and 1 base from J, with 8 bases between. Germline V gene lookup returns CDR1 LNHDA and CDR2 SQIVND (reference sequence). Here the CDR3 DNA reads TGTGCCAGTAGTGTCACAGGGAACACCGGGGAGCTGTTTTTT. This gives the protein CASSVTGNTGELFF.

This chain joins TRBV7-9 and TRBJ1-1; a weak D match, TRBD1 (5 bases). Trimming took off 4 bases at V and 0 bases at J, with 15 bases between the two ends. The CDR3 is 16 residues long. The germline V gene has CDR1 SEHNR and CDR2 FQNEAQ (reference sequence). Here the CDR3 reads CASSSARTLLNTEAFF. CDR3 DNA: TGTGCCAGCAGCTCCGCCAGGACATTACTGAACACTGAAGCTTTCTTT.

The chain couples TRBV7-9 to TRBJ2-5, with 14 nucleotides matching TRBD2. CDR3 size: 18 residues. Trimming at V came to 4 bases and at J to 5 bases, leaving 12 bases not matched to a gene. Germline values: CDR1 SEHNR, CDR2 FQNEAQ (reference sequence). The CDR3 DNA is TGTGCCAGCAGCTCTCTCAGGGGACTAGCGGGAGTAGGTGAGACCCAGTACTTC. Protein sequence: CASSSLRGLAGVGETQYF.

This clone was detected once. The chain is built from TRBV5-1 and TRBJ2-1, with 10 bases fitting TRBD1. Germline CDR1 reads SGHRS; CDR2 reads YFSETQ. This CDR3 comprises 17 residues. The trim removed 3 bases at V and 7 bases at J, leaving 13 bases unmatched. The CDR3 reads CASSSKGQGYRRNEQFF. In DNA, the CDR3 is TGCGCCAGCAGCTCCAAGGGACAGGGGTACCGCCGGAATGAGCAGTTCTTC.

The genes are TRBV6-5 and TRBJ2-1; 9 bases fit TRBD1. Germline values: CDR1 MNHEY, CDR2 SVGAGI. The CDR3 runs to 15 residues. The V and J ends lost 2 bases and 4 bases, in that order; junction bases with no gene match: 3. The CDR3 loop reads CASSYDRGRYNEQFF. The CDR3 DNA follows: TGTGCCAGCAGTTACGACAGGGGGAGGTACAATGAGCAGTTCTTC.

The genes are TRBV2 and TRBJ2-7, with TRBD1 matching 7 bases. CDR1 is SNHLY, CDR2 FYNNEI, per germline. The CDR3 loop spans 15 amino acids. Losses at the gene ends were 3 bases for V and 3 bases for J; bases not matched to a gene: 8. CDR3 sequence (DNA): TGTGCCAGCAGTGAGCTCGGACAGGTGAACTACGAGCAGTACTTC. This translates into CASSELGQVNYEQYF.

This sequence joins TRBV12-3 or TRBV12-4 and TRBJ2-3, with D possibly matching TRBD2 (5 bases). The CDR3 covers 12 residues. V shed 4 bases and J shed 5 bases, with 7 bases lying between them. The DNA for the CDR3 is TGTGCCAGCAGTTATGGAGGAGATACGCAGTATTTT. Translated, it gives CASSYGGDTQYF.

The gene calls are TRBV3-1 (or the pseudogene TRBV3-2) and TRBJ2-3; 8 bases are a match to TRBD2. This CDR3 spans 18 amino acids. CDR1 is LGHDT, CDR2 YNNKEL, per germline (reference sequence). The trim removed 4 bases at V and 1 base at J, leaving 13 bases unmatched. Here the CDR3 reads CASSPRLLAAGGTDTQYF. The CDR3 region has the DNA TGTGCCAGCAGCCCTCGTTTACTAGCGGCCGGTGGCACAGATACGCAGTATTTT.

The chain joins TRBV11-2 to TRBJ2-5; D call uncertain. CDR3 length: 16 residues. V was trimmed by 1 base and J by 2 bases, leaving 14 bases between them. CDR1 and CDR2 from the germline V gene are SGHAT and FQNNGV. CDR3 bases: TGTGCCAGCAGCTTAGGGCTCCAGGCCCCACAAGAGACCCAGTACTTC. It yields the protein CASSLGLQAPQETQYF.

The chain recombines TRBV9 with TRBJ2-7, with D tentatively TRBD1 (6 bases). Germline V CDR1 and CDR2: SGDLS, YYNGEE. The CDR3 has 14 amino acids. Trimming took off 3 bases at V and 3 bases at J, with 13 bases between the two ends. In DNA form, the CDR3 reads TGTGCCAGCAGCGCGAGGGACATCGTCTACGAGCAGTACTTC. It codes for CASSARDIVYEQYF.

The chain combines TRBV18 with TRBJ1-5, with D perhaps TRBD1 (6 bases). Deletions cut 5 bases from V and 3 bases from J, with 11 bases between. Germline V gene lookup returns CDR1 KGHSH and CDR2 LQKENI. This CDR3 has 14 amino acids. The CDR3 region is CASSADRFNQPQHF. The CDR3 nucleotides read TGTGCCAGCTCAGCGGACAGATTCAATCAGCCCCAGCATTTT.

This clone was recorded only once. The chain links TRBV28 to TRBJ1-2; possibly TRBD1 for D (5 bases). Germline-derived CDR1 and CDR2 are MDHEN and SYDVKM. V was pared by 6 bases and J by 0 bases, with 5 bases between. This CDR3 region has 12 residues. In nucleotides, the CDR3 is TGTGCCAGCAGGACAGCTAACTATGGCTACACCTTC. It is translated as CASRTANYGYTF.

The J gene is TRBJ2-1, the V gene TRBV29-1, with 7 bases lining up with TRBD1. Germline CDR1 reads SQVTM; CDR2 reads ANQGSEA. This CDR3 has 14 amino acids. V lost 5 bases to trimming and J lost 6 bases; unmatched junction nucleotides: 10. The CDR3 DNA is TGCAGCGTTAGACAGGGTTGGGACGGCAATGAGCAGTTCTTC. Its protein product is CSVRQGWDGNEQFF.

The chain recombines TRBV11-2 with TRBJ2-3, with 11 bases matching TRBD2. Per germline, CDR1 SGHAT and CDR2 FQNNGV. The CDR3 loop spans 17 amino acids. V shed 2 bases and J 2 bases; nucleotides not matched to a gene: 6. CDR3 residues: CASSLYPTSGATDTQYF. CDR3 DNA sequence: TGTGCCAGCAGCTTATATCCGACTAGCGGGGCCACAGATACGCAGTATTTT.

This chain links TRBV27 with TRBJ2-2, with TRBD2 matching 9 bases. Germline CDR1 and CDR2: MNHEY and SMNVEV (reference sequence). CDR3 size: 17 residues. Germline trimming cut 7 bases from V and 1 base from J; bases unmatched to any gene: 10. The CDR3 region has the DNA TGTGCCAGCAAAGAACTTCGGACTAGCGAGAACACCGGGGAGCTGTTTTTT. Translated, it gives CASKELRTSENTGELFF.

V gene TRBV12-5 combines with J gene TRBJ2-3; 8 nucleotides agree with TRBD1. Germline CDR1 LGHNT, CDR2 FRNRAP. This CDR3 has 15 amino acids. Trimming took 2 bases from V and 1 from J; bases not matched to a gene: 2. The CDR3 DNA follows: TGTGCTAGTGGTTTGCTGGACAGGGGCACAGATACGCAGTATTTT. Translating it yields CASGLLDRGTDTQYF.